The 22 T cell receptor beta chains in this list originate from one sample, sequenced in a study of cytomegalovirus exposure and HLA in healthy donors. 13 Jbeta primers and 60 Vbeta primers were used for the PCR. Measured with immunoSEQ multiplex PCR; TCRdb has only the in-frame clones, and not every one. The repertoire holds 100,000 to 150,000 clones, with approximately 79% as singletons. The sample comprised PBMCs. The receptors were sampled from a man aged 25-45 years in good health and CMV-seronegative.

The chain is built from TRBV9 and TRBJ1-5, with D perhaps matching TRBD1 (6 bases). Trimming took off 2 bases at V and 4 bases at J, with 13 bases between the two ends. CDR3 length equals 15 residues. CDR1 is SGDLS, CDR2 YYNGEE, per germline. CDR3 in DNA: TGTGCCAGCAGCGTTACAGGACAGCCGAATCAGCCCCAGCATTTT. Translated, it gives CASSVTGQPNQPQHF.

The V gene is TRBV6-1, the J gene TRBJ2-5; D may be TRBD1 (6 bases). The germline gives CDR1 MNHNS, CDR2 SASEGT. Trimming shortened V by 2 bases and J by 5 bases, and 12 bases separated the two germline ends. The CDR3 is 14 amino acids. Here the CDR3 DNA reads TGTGCCAGCAGTGAACATTCAGGGGTCGAGACCCAGTACTTC. Amino acids: CASSEHSGVETQYF.

This clone was observed a single time. The V gene is TRBV5-5, the J gene TRBJ2-2; D call uncertain. V was pared by 4 bases and J by 5 bases, with 15 bases between. Germline V gene data show CDR1 as SGHKS and CDR2 as YYEKEE (reference sequence). The length of the CDR3 is 15 residues. The CDR3, as DNA: TGTGCCAGCAGCGTGGCCCCGTGGGCGACCGGGGAGCTGTTTTTT. Translating gives CASSVAPWATGELFF.

This clone was seen a handful of times. This chain links TRBV5-6 with TRBJ2-7; 12 bases align to TRBD2. In germline, CDR1 is SGHDT, CDR2 YYEEEE. This CDR3 spans 16 amino acids. The ends lost 0 bases at V and 3 bases at J; junction bases unmatched: 4. CDR3 in amino acids: CASSLAGLAGNYEQYF. For the CDR3, the DNA is TGTGCCAGCAGCTTGGCCGGACTAGCGGGGAACTACGAGCAGTACTTC.

V is TRBV10-3 and J is TRBJ2-2, with a tentative D call TRBD2 (6 bases). The CDR3 has 13 amino acids. CDR1 is ENHRY, CDR2 SYGVKD, per germline. Trimming cost V 9 bases and J 2 bases, with 10 bases left between them. The CDR3 sequence is CAIGTSNTGELFF. The CDR3 region has the DNA TGTGCCATTGGGACTTCTAACACCGGGGAGCTGTTTTTT.

This chain links TRBV5-1 with TRBJ2-7, with 11 bases matching TRBD2. Germline lookup yields CDR1 SGHRS and CDR2 YFSETQ. V dropped 0 bases and J dropped 5; count of bases not matched to a gene: 7. This CDR3 is 16 amino acids long. CDR3 DNA sequence: TGCGCCAGCAGCTTGGTCGCTAGCGGGGGGCTGGACGAGCAGTACTTC. The encoded protein is CASSLVASGGLDEQYF. Filled out from reference TRBV5-1 and TRBJ2-7, the complete variable domain reads KAGVTQTPRYLIKTRGQQVTLSCSPISGHRSVSWYQQTPGQGLQFLFEYFSETQRNKGNFPGRFSGRQFSNSRSEMNVSTLELGDSALYLCASSLVASGGLDEQYFGPGTRLTVT.

The chain joins TRBV27 to TRBJ1-2; no definite D call. The germline gives CDR1 MNHEY, CDR2 SMNVEV (reference sequence). This CDR3 contains 15 residues. Trimming pared 4 bases from V and 4 bases from J, leaving 16 bases between. As DNA, the CDR3 is TGTGCCAGCAGTTCTCACGGGGATACATTCTATGGCTACACCTTC. It specifies CASSSHGDTFYGYTF.

The chain recombines TRBV4-3 with TRBJ2-3; 10 nucleotides match TRBD2. Germline V gene data show CDR1 as LGHNA and CDR2 as YSLEER. The J segment lost 3 bases and the V segment lost 1 base, leaving 7 bases of the junction unmatched. The CDR3 loop spans 17 amino acids. CDR3 sequence: CASSQVKSGGATDTQYF. The CDR3 DNA is TGCGCCAGCAGCCAAGTTAAAAGCGGGGGGGCAACAGATACGCAGTATTTT.

The rearrangement uses TRBV7-3 and TRBJ2-1; 7 bases are a match to TRBD2. This CDR3 is 14 amino acids long. Germline CDR1 and CDR2: SGHTA and FQGTGA. V shed 0 bases, J shed 8 bases, and the junction held 4 bases outside the gene matches. The CDR3 loop is CASSLTSGVDEQFF. DNA of the CDR3: TGTGCCAGCAGCTTAACCAGCGGGGTGGATGAGCAGTTCTTC.

For this clone: Other DNA sequences in the same sample also yield this CDR3. The chain couples TRBV13 to TRBJ2-7, with 11 bases identical to TRBD2. This CDR3 is built from 17 residues. Trimming cost V 4 bases and J 4 bases; bases outside gene matches: 12. The V gene's germline CDR1 is PRHDT and CDR2 FYEKMQ (reference sequence). The CDR3 loop reads CASSYTPGLAVTYEQYF. The CDR3 DNA reads TGTGCCAGCAGCTATACTCCGGGACTAGCGGTGACATACGAGCAGTACTTC.

The CDR3 sequence is CASSPRPWRGGYEQYF. As DNA, the CDR3 is TGTGCCAGCAGCCCCCGGCCTTGGCGGGGGGGCTACGAGCAGTACTTC. The chain has TRBV7-6 and TRBJ2-5; 9 nucleotides line up with TRBD2. The DNA end is a closer match to TRBJ2-7, so the J assignment may be wrong. The CDR3 is 16 amino acids. Germline V gene sequence: CDR1 SGHVS, CDR2 FNYEAQ.

V and J are TRBV5-1 and TRBJ2-7; D is perhaps TRBD2 (5 bases). Germline assignment: CDR1 SGHRS and CDR2 YFSETQ. Trimming removed 4 bases from V and 5 bases from J, with 10 bases in between. The CDR3 covers 12 residues. The chain's CDR3 is CASSLDGDEQYF. The CDR3 DNA is TGCGCCAGCAGCCTGGACGGGGACGAGCAGTACTTC.

V is TRBV7-2 and J is TRBJ1-3; weak D call: TRBD1 (5 bases). Germline CDR1 SGHTA, CDR2 FQGNSA. CDR3 length: 15 amino acids. Trimming pared 4 bases from V and 2 bases from J, leaving 12 bases between. The CDR3 spells CASSSTPGTGNTIYF. The CDR3 DNA reads as TGTGCCAGCAGCTCAACCCCAGGGACTGGAAACACCATATATTTT.

The chain joins TRBV5-4 to TRBJ1-2, with a possible D match to TRBD1 (6 bases). This CDR3 spans 16 amino acids. Trimming took off 4 bases at V and 6 bases at J, with 22 bases between the two ends. The germline V gene has CDR1 SGHNT and CDR2 YYREEE (reference sequence). CDR3 protein: CASSPSSLGTGHGYTF. The CDR3 coding sequence is TGTGCCAGCAGCCCGTCGAGCCTCGGCACAGGGCATGGCTACACCTTC.

This chain connects TRBV19 to TRBJ2-3; D possibly corresponds to TRBD2 (6 bases). From germline, CDR1 is LNHDA and CDR2 SQIVND (reference sequence). Trimming took 5 bases from V and 1 from J, leaving 16 bases between them. The CDR3 is 16 residues long. CDR3 sequence: CASSWGMGGGTDTQYF. The CDR3 coding sequence is TGTGCCAGTAGTTGGGGTATGGGGGGTGGCACAGATACGCAGTATTTT.

This clone came up a few times. J is TRBJ2-7 and V is TRBV2, with D uncertain. Trimming took off 8 bases at V and 3 bases at J, with 17 bases between the two ends. Per the germline V gene, CDR1 is SNHLY and CDR2 is FYNNEI. The CDR3 loop spans 14 amino acids. As DNA, the CDR3 is TGTGCCAGCCTTCGGAGCAGAATGAGCTACGAGCAGTACTTC. Amino acid sequence: CASLRSRMSYEQYF.

In this sample, this clone turned up once. V usage is TRBV16 and J usage is TRBJ1-1, with no clear D. CDR1 and CDR2 (germline): KGHSY, FQNENV. The germline V and J ends were trimmed by 1 base and 5 bases, with 17 bases remaining between them. This CDR3 comprises 16 residues. The CDR3 loop reads CASSQWLIQPVTEAFF. The DNA of the CDR3 is TGTGCCAGCAGCCAATGGCTGATACAGCCAGTAACTGAAGCTTTCTTT.

This chain joins TRBV7-2 and TRBJ2-7, with TRBD1 identical over 9 bases. J was trimmed by 2 bases and V by 3 bases; bases with no gene match: 5. Germline V gives CDR1 SGHTA, CDR2 FQGNSA. This CDR3 contains 15 residues. The CDR3 protein is CASSFNRGPPYEQYF. In nucleotides, the CDR3 is TGTGCCAGCAGCTTTAACAGGGGGCCACCCTACGAGCAGTACTTC.

In the case of this clone: The junction shows a germline mismatch at one end, possibly a read error. This chain uses TRBV7-9 with TRBJ2-5; D unresolved. Germline assignment: CDR1 SEHNR and CDR2 FQNEAQ (reference sequence). This CDR3 contains 12 residues. In DNA, the CDR3 is TGTTCCAGCAGCGCCCCTAAAGAGACCCAGTACTTC. Translation: CSSSAPKETQYF.

The chain has TRBV6-5 and TRBJ2-7; 11 nucleotides agree with TRBD1. Germline-derived CDR1 and CDR2 are MNHEY and SVGAGI. The CDR3 totals 15 residues. J was trimmed by 4 bases and V by 6 bases; bases with no gene match: 8. The CDR3 here is CASRAGQGAFYEQYF. The CDR3, as DNA: TGTGCCAGCAGAGCCGGACAGGGGGCTTTTTACGAGCAGTACTTC.

The rearrangement joins TRBV5-1 to TRBJ1-6; 10 bases are a match to TRBD1. Germline loops: CDR1 SGHRS, CDR2 YFSETQ. The CDR3 consists of 13 residues. V gave up 4 bases and J gave up 14 bases; unmatched junction bases: 6. The CDR3 reads CASSTGTGESLHF. The CDR3 nucleotides are TGCGCCAGCAGCACCGGGACAGGGGAGTCCCTCCACTTT.

CDR3 loop: CASSPHEEGTYNEQFF. In DNA, the CDR3 is TGTGCCAGCAGTCCACACGAGGAGGGTACCTACAATGAGCAGTTCTTC. This chain uses TRBV28 with TRBJ2-1, with a possible D match to TRBD2 (6 bases). The CDR3 loop spans 16 amino acids. From germline, CDR1 is MDHEN and CDR2 SYDVKM. Trimming cost V 5 bases and J 2 bases, with 16 bases left between them.